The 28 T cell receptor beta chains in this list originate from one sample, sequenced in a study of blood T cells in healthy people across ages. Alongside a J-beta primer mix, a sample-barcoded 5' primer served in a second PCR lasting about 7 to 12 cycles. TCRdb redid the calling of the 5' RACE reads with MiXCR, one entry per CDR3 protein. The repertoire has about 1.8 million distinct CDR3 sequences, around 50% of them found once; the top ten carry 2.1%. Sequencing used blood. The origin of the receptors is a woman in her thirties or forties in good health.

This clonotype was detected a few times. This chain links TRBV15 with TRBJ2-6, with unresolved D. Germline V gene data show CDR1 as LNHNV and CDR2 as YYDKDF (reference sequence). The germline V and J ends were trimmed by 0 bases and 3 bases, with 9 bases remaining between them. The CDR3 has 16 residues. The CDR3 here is CATSRELGDGANVLTF. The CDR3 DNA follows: TGTGCCACCAGCAGAGAACTTGGGGATGGGGCCAACGTCCTGACTTTC.

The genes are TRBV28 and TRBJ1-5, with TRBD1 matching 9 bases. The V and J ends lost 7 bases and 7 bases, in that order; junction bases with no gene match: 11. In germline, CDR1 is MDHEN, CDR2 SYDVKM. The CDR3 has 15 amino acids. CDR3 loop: CASTLGTGSRQPQHF. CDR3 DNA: TGTGCCAGCACCCTAGGGACAGGGTCTCGCCAGCCCCAGCATTTT.

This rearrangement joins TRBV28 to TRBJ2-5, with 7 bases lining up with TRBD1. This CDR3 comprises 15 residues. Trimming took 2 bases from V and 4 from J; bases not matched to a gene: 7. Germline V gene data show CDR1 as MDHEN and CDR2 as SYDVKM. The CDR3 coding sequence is TGTGCCAGCAGTTTACCCGGGACAGCTCGAGAGACCCAGTACTTC. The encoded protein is CASSLPGTARETQYF.

The chain's CDR3 is CASSPVGQGRDEQFF. The CDR3, as DNA: TGTGCCAGCAGCCCGGTGGGGCAGGGACGTGATGAGCAGTTCTTC. The rearrangement joins TRBV7-3 to TRBJ2-1; perhaps D is TRBD1 or TRBD2 (5 bases each). This CDR3 region has 15 residues. Germline CDR1 reads SGHTA; CDR2 reads FQGTGA. Trimming removed 5 bases from V and 8 bases from J, with 19 bases in between.

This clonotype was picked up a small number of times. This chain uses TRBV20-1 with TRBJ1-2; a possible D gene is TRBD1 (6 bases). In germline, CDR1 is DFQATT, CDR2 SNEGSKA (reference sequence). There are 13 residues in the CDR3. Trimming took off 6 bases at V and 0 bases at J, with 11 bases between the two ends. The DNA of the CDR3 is TGCAGTGCGGGACGGACAGCTAACTATGGCTACACCTTC. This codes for CSAGRTANYGYTF.

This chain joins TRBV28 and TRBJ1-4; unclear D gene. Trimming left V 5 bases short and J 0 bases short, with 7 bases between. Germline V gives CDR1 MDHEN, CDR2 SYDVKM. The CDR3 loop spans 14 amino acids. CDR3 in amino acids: CASSKQTTNEKLFF. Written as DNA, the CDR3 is TGTGCCAGCAGTAAACAGACAACTAATGAAAAACTGTTTTTT. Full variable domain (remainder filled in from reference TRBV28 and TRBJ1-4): DVKVTQSSRYLVKRTGEKVFLECVQDMDHENMFWYRQDPGLGLRLIYFSYDVKMKEKGDIPEGYSVSREKKERFSLILESASTNQTSMYLCASSKQTTNEKLFFGSGTQLSVL.

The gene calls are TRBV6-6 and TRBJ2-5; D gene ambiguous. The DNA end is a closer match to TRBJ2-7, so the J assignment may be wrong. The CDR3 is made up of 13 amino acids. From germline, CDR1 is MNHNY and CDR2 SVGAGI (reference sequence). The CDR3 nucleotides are TGTGCCAGCAGTGACGCCTACAGCTACGAGCAGTACTTC. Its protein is CASSDAYSYEQYF.

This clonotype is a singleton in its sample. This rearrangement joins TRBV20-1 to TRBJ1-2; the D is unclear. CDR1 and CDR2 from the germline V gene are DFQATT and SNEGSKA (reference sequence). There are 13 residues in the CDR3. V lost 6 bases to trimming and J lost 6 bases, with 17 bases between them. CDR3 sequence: CSAQPIQGNGYTF. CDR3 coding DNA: TGCAGTGCCCAGCCGATTCAAGGGAATGGCTACACCTTC.

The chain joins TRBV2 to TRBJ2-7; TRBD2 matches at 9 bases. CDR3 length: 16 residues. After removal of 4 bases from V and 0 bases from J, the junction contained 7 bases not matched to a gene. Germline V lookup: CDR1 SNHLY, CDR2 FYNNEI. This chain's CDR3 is CASSVPFSGGSYEQYF. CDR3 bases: TGTGCCAGCAGTGTCCCTTTTAGCGGGGGCTCCTACGAGCAGTACTTC.

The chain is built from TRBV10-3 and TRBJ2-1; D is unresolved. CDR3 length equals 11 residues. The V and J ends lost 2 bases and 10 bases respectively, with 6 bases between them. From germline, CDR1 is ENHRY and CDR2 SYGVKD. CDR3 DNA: TGTGCCATCAGTGAGACTGAAGAGCAGTTCTTC. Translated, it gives CAISETEEQFF.

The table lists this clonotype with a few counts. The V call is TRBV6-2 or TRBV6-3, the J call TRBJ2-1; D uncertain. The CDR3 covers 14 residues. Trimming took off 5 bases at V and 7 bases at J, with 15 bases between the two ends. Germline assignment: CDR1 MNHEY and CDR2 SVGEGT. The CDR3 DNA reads TGTGCCAGCAGTCCCCGACTTGGGTCAAATGAGCAGTTCTTC. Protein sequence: CASSPRLGSNEQFF.

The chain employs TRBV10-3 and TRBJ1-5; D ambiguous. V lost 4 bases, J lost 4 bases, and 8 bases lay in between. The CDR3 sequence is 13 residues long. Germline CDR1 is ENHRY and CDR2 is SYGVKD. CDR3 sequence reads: CAISGTANQPQHF. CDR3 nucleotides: TGTGCCATCAGTGGCACCGCGAATCAGCCCCAGCATTTT.

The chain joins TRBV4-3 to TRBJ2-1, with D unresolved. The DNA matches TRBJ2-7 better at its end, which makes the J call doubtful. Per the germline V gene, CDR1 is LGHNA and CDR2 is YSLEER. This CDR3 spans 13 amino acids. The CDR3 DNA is TGCGCCAGCAGCCAAGATCAGGTTGACGAGCAGTACTTC. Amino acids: CASSQDQVDEQYF.

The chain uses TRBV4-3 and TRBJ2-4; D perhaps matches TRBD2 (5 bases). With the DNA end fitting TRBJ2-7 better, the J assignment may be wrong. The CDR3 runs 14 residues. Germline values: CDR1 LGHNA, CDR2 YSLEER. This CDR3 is CASSQVVAGYEQYF. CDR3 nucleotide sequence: TGCGCCAGCAGCCAAGTCGTTGCGGGCTACGAGCAGTACTTC.

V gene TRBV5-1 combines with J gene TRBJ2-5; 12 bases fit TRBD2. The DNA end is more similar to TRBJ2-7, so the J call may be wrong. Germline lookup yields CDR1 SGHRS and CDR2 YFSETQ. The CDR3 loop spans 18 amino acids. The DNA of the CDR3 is TGCGCCAGCAGCTTGCGGGCTAGCGGGGGGGTAATGATGCACGAGCAGTACTTC. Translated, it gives CASSLRASGGVMMHEQYF.

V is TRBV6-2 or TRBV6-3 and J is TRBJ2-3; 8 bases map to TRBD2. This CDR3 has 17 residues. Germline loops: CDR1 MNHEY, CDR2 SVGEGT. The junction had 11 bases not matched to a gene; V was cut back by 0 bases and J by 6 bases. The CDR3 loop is CASSYSLAATGGDTQYF. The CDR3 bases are TGTGCCAGCAGTTACTCGCTTGCCGCGACGGGAGGGGATACGCAGTATTTT.

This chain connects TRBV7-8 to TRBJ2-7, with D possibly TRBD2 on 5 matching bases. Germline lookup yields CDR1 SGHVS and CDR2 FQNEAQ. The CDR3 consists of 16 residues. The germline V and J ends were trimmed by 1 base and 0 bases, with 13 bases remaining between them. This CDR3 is CASSLVRGLTSYEQYF. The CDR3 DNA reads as TGTGCCAGCAGCTTAGTCAGAGGGCTTACCTCCTACGAGCAGTACTTC.

CDR3 DNA: TGTGCTAGTGGTGCGGGACAGGGGGCTAGTGAGCAGTTCTTC. This codes for CASGAGQGASEQFF. This sequence joins TRBV12-5 and TRBJ2-1, with 12 bases aligning to TRBD1. CDR1 LGHNT and CDR2 FRNRAP come from the germline V gene. The V and J ends lost 5 bases and 9 bases, in that order; junction bases with no gene match: 5. This CDR3 has 14 residues.

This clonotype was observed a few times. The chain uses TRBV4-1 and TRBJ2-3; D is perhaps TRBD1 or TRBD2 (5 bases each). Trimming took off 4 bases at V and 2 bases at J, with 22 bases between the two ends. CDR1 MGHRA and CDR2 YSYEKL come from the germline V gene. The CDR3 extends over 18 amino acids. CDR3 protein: CASSPVRGVGGNTDTQYF. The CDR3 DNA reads TGCGCCAGCAGCCCCGTGAGGGGTGTGGGCGGCAACACAGATACGCAGTATTTT.

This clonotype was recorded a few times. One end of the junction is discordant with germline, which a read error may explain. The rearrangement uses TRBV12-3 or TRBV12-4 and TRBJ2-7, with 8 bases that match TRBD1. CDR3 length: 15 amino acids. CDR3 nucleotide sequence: TGTGCCAGCAGTTTTGGACAGGGTACCTCCAACGAGCAGTACTTC. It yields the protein CASSFGQGTSNEQYF.

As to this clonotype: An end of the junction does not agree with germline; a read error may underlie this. In nucleotides, the CDR3 is TGTTCCAGCAGCTCGGGGCTCAATGAGCAGTTCTTC. Amino acids: CSSSSGLNEQFF. The chain couples TRBV7-9 to TRBJ2-1; the D call may be TRBD1 or TRBD2 (5 bases each). Germline loops: CDR1 SEHNR, CDR2 FQNEAQ (reference sequence). The CDR3 totals 12 residues.

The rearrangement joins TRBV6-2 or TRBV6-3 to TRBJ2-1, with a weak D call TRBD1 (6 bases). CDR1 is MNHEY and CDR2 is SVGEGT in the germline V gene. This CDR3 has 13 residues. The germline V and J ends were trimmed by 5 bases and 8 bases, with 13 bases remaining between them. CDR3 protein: CASSRPGVDEQFF. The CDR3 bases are TGTGCCAGCAGTAGACCAGGGGTTGATGAGCAGTTCTTC.

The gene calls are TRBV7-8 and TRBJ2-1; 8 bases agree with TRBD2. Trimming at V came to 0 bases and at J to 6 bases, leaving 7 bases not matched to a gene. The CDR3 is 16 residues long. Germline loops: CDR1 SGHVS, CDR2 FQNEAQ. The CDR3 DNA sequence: TGTGCCAGCAGCTTAGCAGGGACTAGTTGGTCCAATGAGCAGTTCTTC. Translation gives CASSLAGTSWSNEQFF. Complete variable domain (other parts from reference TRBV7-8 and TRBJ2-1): GAGVSQSPRYKVAKRGQDVALRCDPISGHVSLFWYQQALGQGPEFLTYFQNEAQLDKSGLPSDRFFAERPEGSVSTLKIQRTQQEDSAVYLCASSLAGTSWSNEQFFGPGTRLTVL.

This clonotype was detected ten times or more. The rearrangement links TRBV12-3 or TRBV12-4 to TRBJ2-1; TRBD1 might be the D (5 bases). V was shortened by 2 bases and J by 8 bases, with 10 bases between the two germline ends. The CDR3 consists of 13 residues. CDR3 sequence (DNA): TGTGCCAGCAGTTTAAGGGGTGGCGATGAGCAGTTCTTC. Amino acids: CASSLRGGDEQFF.

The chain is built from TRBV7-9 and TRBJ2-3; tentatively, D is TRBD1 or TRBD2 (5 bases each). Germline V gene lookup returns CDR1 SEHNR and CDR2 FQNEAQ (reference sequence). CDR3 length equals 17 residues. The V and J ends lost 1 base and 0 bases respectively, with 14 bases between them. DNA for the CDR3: TGTGCCAGCAGCTTAGTAGAGGTCCGGGACAGCACAGATACGCAGTATTTT. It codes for CASSLVEVRDSTDTQYF.

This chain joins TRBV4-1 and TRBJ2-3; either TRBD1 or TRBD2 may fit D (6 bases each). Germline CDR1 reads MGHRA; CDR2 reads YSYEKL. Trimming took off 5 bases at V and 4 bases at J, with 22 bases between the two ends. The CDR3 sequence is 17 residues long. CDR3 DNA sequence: TGCGCCAGCAGCTCAGAGCCGCCCGGGGGCCCGGCAGATACGCAGTATTTT. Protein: CASSSEPPGGPADTQYF.

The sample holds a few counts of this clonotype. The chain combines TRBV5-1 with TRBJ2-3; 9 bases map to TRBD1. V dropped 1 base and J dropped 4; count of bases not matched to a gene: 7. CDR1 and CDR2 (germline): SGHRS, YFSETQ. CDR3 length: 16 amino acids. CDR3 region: CASSLMGQGSADTQYF. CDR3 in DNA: TGCGCCAGCAGCTTGATGGGACAGGGAAGCGCAGATACGCAGTATTTT.

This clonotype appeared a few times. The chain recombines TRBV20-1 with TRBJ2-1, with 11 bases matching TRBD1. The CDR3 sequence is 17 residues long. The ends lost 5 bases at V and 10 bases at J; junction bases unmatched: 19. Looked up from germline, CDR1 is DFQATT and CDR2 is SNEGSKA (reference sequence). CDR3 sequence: CSAQGTGGLGAVGEQFF. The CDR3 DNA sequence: TGCAGTGCTCAAGGGACAGGGGGTCTTGGAGCGGTTGGGGAGCAGTTCTTC.